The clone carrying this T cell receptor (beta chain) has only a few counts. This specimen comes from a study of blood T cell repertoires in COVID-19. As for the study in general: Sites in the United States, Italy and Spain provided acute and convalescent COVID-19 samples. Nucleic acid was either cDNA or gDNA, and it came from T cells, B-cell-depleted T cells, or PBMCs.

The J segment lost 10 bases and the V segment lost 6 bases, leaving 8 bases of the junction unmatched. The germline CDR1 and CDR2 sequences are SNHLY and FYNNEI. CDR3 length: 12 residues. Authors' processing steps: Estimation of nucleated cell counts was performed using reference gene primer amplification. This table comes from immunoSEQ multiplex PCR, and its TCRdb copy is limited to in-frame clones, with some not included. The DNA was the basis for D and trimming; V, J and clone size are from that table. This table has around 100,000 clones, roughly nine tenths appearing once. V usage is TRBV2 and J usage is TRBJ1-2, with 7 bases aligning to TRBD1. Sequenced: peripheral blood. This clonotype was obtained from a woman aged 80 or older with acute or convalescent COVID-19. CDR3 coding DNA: TGTGCCAGCAGAGCCGACAGGGTTTACTACACCTTC. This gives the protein CASRADRVYYTF. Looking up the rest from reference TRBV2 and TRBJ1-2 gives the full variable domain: EPEVTQTPSHQVTQMGQEVILRCVPISNHLYFYWYRQILGQKVEFLVSFYNNEISEKSEIFDDQFSVERPDGSNFTLKIRSTKLEDSAMYFCASRADRVYYTFGSGTRLTVV.